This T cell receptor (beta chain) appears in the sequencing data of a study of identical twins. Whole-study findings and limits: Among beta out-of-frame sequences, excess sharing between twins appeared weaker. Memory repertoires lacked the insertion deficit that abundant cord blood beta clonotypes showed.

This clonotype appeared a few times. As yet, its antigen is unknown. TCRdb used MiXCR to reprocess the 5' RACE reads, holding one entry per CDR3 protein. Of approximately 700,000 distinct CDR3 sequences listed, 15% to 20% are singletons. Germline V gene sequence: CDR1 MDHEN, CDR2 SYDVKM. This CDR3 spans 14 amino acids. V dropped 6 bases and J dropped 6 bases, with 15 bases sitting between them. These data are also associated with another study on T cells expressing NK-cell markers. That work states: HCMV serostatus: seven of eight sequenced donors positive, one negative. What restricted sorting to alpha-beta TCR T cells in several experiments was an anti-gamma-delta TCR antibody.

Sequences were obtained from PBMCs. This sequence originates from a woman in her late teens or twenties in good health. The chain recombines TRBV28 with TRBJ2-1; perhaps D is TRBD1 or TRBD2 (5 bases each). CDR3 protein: CASREGMRVNEQFF. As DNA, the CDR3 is TGTGCCAGCAGAGAGGGGATGAGGGTCAATGAGCAGTTCTTC.